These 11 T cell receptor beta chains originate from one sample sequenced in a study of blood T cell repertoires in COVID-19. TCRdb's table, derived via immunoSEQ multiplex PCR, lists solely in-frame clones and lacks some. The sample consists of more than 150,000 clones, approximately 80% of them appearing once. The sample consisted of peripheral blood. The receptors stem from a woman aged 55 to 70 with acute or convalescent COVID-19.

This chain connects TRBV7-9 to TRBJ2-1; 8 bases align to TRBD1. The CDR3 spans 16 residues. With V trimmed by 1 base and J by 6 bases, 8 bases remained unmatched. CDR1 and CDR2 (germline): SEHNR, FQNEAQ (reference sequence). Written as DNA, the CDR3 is TGTGCCAGCAGCTTAGGGCAGGGGACAGGAGCCAATGAGCAGTTCTTC. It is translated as CASSLGQGTGANEQFF. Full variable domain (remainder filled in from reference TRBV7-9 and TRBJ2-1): DTGVSQNPRHKITKRGQNVTFRCDPISEHNRLYWYRQTLGQGPEFLTYFQNEAQLEKSRLLSDRFSAERPKGSFSTLEIQRTEQGDSAMYLCASSLGQGTGANEQFFGPGTRLTVL.

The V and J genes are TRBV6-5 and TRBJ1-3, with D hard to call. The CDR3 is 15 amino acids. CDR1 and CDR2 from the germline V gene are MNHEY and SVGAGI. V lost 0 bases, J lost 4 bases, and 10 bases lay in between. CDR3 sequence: CASSYSQVQGNTIYF. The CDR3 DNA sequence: TGTGCCAGCAGTTACTCCCAGGTCCAGGGAAACACCATATATTTT.

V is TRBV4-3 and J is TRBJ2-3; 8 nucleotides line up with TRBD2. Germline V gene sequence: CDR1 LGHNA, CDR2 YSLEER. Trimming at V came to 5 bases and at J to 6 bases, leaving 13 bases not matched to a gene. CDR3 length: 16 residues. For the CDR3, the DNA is TGCGCCAGCAGCTATCTGGCCGGGGGGGCCCCTGATACGCAGTATTTT. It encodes CASSYLAGGAPDTQYF.

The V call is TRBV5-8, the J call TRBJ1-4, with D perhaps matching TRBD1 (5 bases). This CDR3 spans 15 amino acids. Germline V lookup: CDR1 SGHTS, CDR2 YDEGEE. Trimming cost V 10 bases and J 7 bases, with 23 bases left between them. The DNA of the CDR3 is TGTGCCGGGATCCGTGGAGGGGTCAGAACTGAAAAACTGTTTTTT. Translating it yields CAGIRGGVRTEKLFF.

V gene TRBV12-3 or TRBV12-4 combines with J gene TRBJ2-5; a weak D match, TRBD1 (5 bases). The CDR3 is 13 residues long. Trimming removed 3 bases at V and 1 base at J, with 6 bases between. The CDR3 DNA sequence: TGTGCCAGCAGTTTTCAGGGCCAAGAGACCCAGTACTTC. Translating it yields CASSFQGQETQYF.

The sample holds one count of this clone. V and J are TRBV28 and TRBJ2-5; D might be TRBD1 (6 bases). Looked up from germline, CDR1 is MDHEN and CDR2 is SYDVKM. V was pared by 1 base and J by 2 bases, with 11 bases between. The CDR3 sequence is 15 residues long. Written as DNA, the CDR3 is TGTGCCAGCAGTTTATCGGACAGAATACAAGAGACCCAGTACTTC. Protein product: CASSLSDRIQETQYF.

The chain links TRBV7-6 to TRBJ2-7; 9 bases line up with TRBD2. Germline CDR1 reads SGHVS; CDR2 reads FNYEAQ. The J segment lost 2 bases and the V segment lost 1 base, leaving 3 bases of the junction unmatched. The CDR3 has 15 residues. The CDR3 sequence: CASSLDGGGAYEQYF. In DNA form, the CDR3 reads TGTGCCAGCAGCTTAGACGGCGGGGGGGCCTACGAGCAGTACTTC.

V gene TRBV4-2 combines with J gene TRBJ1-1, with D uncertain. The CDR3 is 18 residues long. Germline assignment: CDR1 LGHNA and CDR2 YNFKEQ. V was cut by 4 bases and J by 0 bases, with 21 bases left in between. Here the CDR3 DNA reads TGTGCCAGCAGCCCAGATGACGCTAAGAGCGGGATGAACACTGAAGCTTTCTTT. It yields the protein CASSPDDAKSGMNTEAFF.

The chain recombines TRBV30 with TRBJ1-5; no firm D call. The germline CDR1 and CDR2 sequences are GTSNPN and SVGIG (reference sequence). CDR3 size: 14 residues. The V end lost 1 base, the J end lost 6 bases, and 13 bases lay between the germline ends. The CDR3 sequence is CAWSDSNVGQPQHF. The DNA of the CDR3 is TGTGCCTGGAGTGACAGCAACGTGGGTCAGCCCCAGCATTTT.

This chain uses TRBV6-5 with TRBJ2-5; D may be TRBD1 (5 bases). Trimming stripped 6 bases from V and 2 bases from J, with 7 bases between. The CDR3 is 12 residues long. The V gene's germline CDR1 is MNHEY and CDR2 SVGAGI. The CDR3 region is CASSPGQETQYF. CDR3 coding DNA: TGTGCCAGCAGCCCAGGGCAAGAGACCCAGTACTTC.

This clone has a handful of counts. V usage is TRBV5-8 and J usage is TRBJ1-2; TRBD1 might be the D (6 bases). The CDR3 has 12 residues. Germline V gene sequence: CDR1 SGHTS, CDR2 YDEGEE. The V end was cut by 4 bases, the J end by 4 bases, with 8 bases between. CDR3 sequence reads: CASSPGVYGYTF. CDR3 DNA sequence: TGTGCCAGCAGCCCAGGGGTCTATGGCTACACCTTC.